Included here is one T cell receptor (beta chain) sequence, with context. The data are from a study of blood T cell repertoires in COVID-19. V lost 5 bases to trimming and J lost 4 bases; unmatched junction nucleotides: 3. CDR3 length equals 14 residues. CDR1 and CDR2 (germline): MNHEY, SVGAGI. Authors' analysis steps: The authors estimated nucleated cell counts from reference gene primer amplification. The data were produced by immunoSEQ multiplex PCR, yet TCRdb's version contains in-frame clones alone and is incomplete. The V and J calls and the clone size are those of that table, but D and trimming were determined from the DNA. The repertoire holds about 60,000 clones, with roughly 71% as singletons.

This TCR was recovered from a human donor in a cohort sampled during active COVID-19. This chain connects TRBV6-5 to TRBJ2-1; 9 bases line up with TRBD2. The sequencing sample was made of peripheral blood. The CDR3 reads CASSRRGGYNEQFF. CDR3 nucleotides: TGTGCCAGCAGTAGGCGGGGGGGTTACAATGAGCAGTTCTTC.